This T cell receptor (beta chain) was obtained from a study of T cells in Graves' hyperthyroidism and ophthalmopathy. Study results and caveats: Median prediction lead before ophthalmopathy onset was 6.5 to 7 months with the model. Most thyroid clonotypes that were expanded above 0.001 also turned up in blood.

Patients aged 18 to 65 with hyperthyroidism were newly diagnosed, with duration under 2 months. Diagnostic assessment was based on clinical symptoms, serum thyroxine and TRAb, thyroid ultrasound and orbital computed tomography. CDR3 length: 16 amino acids. CDR1 is LNHNV, CDR2 YYDKDF, per germline (reference sequence). The V gene lost 0 bases and the J gene lost 7 bases, with 15 bases spanning the gap. This clonotype was counted at least ten times. Its antigen is as yet unknown. Researchers took RNA transcripts and amplified the TCR beta CDR3 regions from them. The study used the HTBI primer set for a first-round RT-PCR of the TCR CDR3. Each CDR3 protein gets one entry after TCRdb re-called the multiplex PCR reads with MiXCR. Found here are about 840,000 distinct CDR3 sequences, roughly 40% of them singletons; the top ten hold roughly 8.3%.

Sequencing input: blood. This TCR was recovered from a man aged 18 to 35 with Graves' hyperthyroidism. The J gene is TRBJ1-4, the V gene TRBV15, with D possibly matching TRBD1 (5 bases). Here the CDR3 DNA reads TGTGCCACCAGCAGAGATGAGGGACCAATAAGTGAAAAACTGTTTTTT. Protein sequence: CATSRDEGPISEKLFF.